Each of the 23 T cell receptor beta chains below was sequenced from the same sample in a study of blood T cell repertoires in COVID-19. Measured with immunoSEQ multiplex PCR; TCRdb has only the in-frame clones, and not every one. The sample lists more than 100,000 clones, roughly 84% occurring once. Sequencing was done on a sample of peripheral blood. These receptor sequences come from a woman aged 25 to 45 who had recovered from COVID-19.

The chain is built from TRBV2 and TRBJ1-1; TRBD1 matches 8 bases. The CDR3 is 14 amino acids. In germline, CDR1 is SNHLY, CDR2 FYNNEI. V gave up 6 bases and J gave up 1 base; unmatched junction bases: 4. The DNA for the CDR3 is TGTGCCAGCAGGCTACAGGGGGGGAACACTGAAGCTTTCTTT. It translates to CASRLQGGNTEAFF.

V is TRBV2 and J is TRBJ1-1; 11 bases line up with TRBD1. Losses at the gene ends were 4 bases for V and 3 bases for J; bases not matched to a gene: 4. This CDR3 is built from 15 residues. Germline V gene lookup returns CDR1 SNHLY and CDR2 FYNNEI. As DNA, the CDR3 is TGTGCCAGCAGTGGGACAGGGGGCCAGCACACTGAAGCTTTCTTT. It codes for CASSGTGGQHTEAFF.

The rearrangement links TRBV7-8 to TRBJ1-5, with 7 bases identical to TRBD1. The CDR3 sequence is 16 residues long. V lost 2 bases to trimming and J lost 1 base; unmatched junction nucleotides: 5. From germline, CDR1 is SGHVS and CDR2 FQNEAQ. DNA of the CDR3: TGTGCCAGCAGCTTAACAGGGGCGGGGAGCAATCAGCCCCAGCATTTT. Translation gives CASSLTGAGSNQPQHF.

The J gene is TRBJ2-2, the V gene TRBV6-6, with 8 positions matching TRBD2. Germline CDR1 and CDR2: MNHNY and SVGAGI (reference sequence). Trimming at V came to 6 bases and at J to 5 bases, leaving 8 bases not matched to a gene. CDR3 size: 15 residues. CDR3 protein: CASSHLAGGTGELFF. DNA for the CDR3: TGTGCCAGCAGCCACCTGGCGGGGGGAACCGGGGAGCTGTTTTTT.

The CDR3 nucleotides read TGTGCCAGCAGCTTAGCTAGCGCCGGGACAGGGGATGGCTACACCTTC. As protein: CASSLASAGTGDGYTF. The chain couples TRBV11-2 to TRBJ1-2; 10 nucleotides match TRBD1. The germline CDR1 and CDR2 sequences are SGHAT and FQNNGV. The CDR3 consists of 16 residues. V dropped 1 base and J dropped 6; count of bases not matched to a gene: 8.

The chain has TRBV10-3 and TRBJ2-1; perhaps TRBD2 as D (5 bases). The CDR3 has 14 residues. Germline CDR1 and CDR2: ENHRY and SYGVKD. V dropped 4 bases and J dropped 5 bases, with 12 bases sitting between them. The CDR3 sequence is CAISAERPNNEQFF. CDR3 nucleotides: TGTGCCATCAGTGCGGAGCGGCCGAACAATGAGCAGTTCTTC.

The rearrangement links TRBV29-1 to TRBJ2-7; 9 nucleotides match TRBD1. The CDR3 is 15 residues long. V was pared by 7 bases and J by 2 bases, with 12 bases of the junction left unmatched. Germline CDR1 and CDR2: SQVTM and ANQGSEA. CDR3 DNA sequence: TGCAGCGCTCGGACAGGGGAGATCGGCGCCTACGAGCAGTACTTC. Translation: CSARTGEIGAYEQYF.

Only one count was recorded for this clone. The chain couples TRBV7-2 to TRBJ1-2, with D perhaps matching TRBD1 (5 bases). Germline assignment: CDR1 SGHTA and CDR2 FQGNSA. The V gene lost 5 bases and the J gene lost 0 bases, with 13 bases spanning the gap. The CDR3 loop spans 15 amino acids. The CDR3 sequence is CASSPSGATNYGYTF. The CDR3 region has the DNA TGTGCCAGCAGCCCAAGCGGGGCTACTAACTATGGCTACACCTTC.

This clone has a handful of counts. V gene TRBV4-2 combines with J gene TRBJ1-3; 7 bases fit TRBD1. The V gene's germline CDR1 is LGHNA and CDR2 YNFKEQ. The J segment lost 2 bases and the V segment lost 3 bases, leaving 7 bases of the junction unmatched. The CDR3 totals 16 residues. The chain's CDR3 is CASSHNRGKTGNTIYF. DNA for the CDR3: TGTGCCAGCAGCCATAACAGGGGAAAGACTGGAAACACCATATATTTT.

The gene calls are TRBV19 and TRBJ2-7; 7 nucleotides line up with TRBD1. This CDR3 spans 13 amino acids. Germline V gene lookup returns CDR1 LNHDA and CDR2 SQIVND (reference sequence). V gave up 5 bases and J gave up 5 bases; unmatched junction bases: 6. The CDR3 sequence: CASSLVQGDEQYF. CDR3 sequence (DNA): TGTGCCAGTAGTCTCGTTCAGGGGGACGAGCAGTACTTC. Filled out from reference TRBV19 and TRBJ2-7, the complete variable domain reads DGGITQSPKYLFRKEGQNVTLSCEQNLNHDAMYWYRQDPGQGLRLIYYSQIVNDFQKGDIAEGYSVSREKKESFPLTVTSAQKNPTAFYLCASSLVQGDEQYFGPGTRLTVT.

This clone has a single count. The chain employs TRBV5-6 and TRBJ2-5; TRBD2 matches at 11 bases. The V gene end was trimmed by 3 bases and the J gene end by 3 bases; junction bases not matched to a gene: 7. The CDR3 totals 16 residues. From germline, CDR1 is SGHDT and CDR2 YYEEEE. The CDR3 bases are TGTGCCAGCAGCTCGGGGCCTAGCGGGAGGAAAGAGACCCAGTACTTC. It translates to CASSSGPSGRKETQYF.

This clone was observed a few times. The gene calls are TRBV6-5 and TRBJ1-1; D ambiguous. The CDR3 covers 13 residues. Germline CDR1 reads MNHEY; CDR2 reads SVGAGI. V dropped 2 bases and J dropped 10 bases, with 14 bases sitting between them. CDR3 region: CASSYGGQAGAFF. The DNA for the CDR3 is TGTGCCAGCAGTTACGGAGGGCAGGCTGGAGCTTTCTTT.

This chain uses TRBV6-5 with TRBJ1-4, with D perhaps TRBD1 (5 bases). Germline V CDR1 and CDR2: MNHEY, SVGAGI. Deletions cut 1 base from V and 2 bases from J, with 8 bases between. The CDR3 is made up of 15 amino acids. CDR3 sequence: CASSYLGATNEKLFF. The CDR3 DNA sequence: TGTGCCAGCAGTTACTTAGGGGCCACTAATGAAAAACTGTTTTTT.

The genes are TRBV9 and TRBJ2-1; 12 positions agree with TRBD2. Germline CDR1 reads SGDLS; CDR2 reads YYNGEE. CDR3 length: 19 amino acids. Germline trimming cut 0 bases from V and 6 bases from J; bases unmatched to any gene: 13. CDR3 coding DNA: TGTGCCAGCAGCGTAGCTCTCCCCGGGACTAGCGGGCGGGGCAATGAGCAGTTCTTC. Translating gives CASSVALPGTSGRGNEQFF.

The chain combines TRBV9 with TRBJ1-3, with TRBD1 as a possible D gene (6 bases). Trimming cost V 0 bases and J 0 bases, with 13 bases left between them. CDR1 is SGDLS and CDR2 is YYNGEE in the germline V gene. This CDR3 region has 17 residues. CDR3 in amino acids: CASSVGRARGSGNTIYF. CDR3 DNA: TGTGCCAGCAGCGTAGGACGAGCCAGGGGCTCTGGAAACACCATATATTTT.

J is TRBJ1-1 and V is TRBV30; maybe TRBD1 (5 bases). V dropped 6 bases and J dropped 1 base, with 24 bases sitting between them. This CDR3 spans 17 amino acids. Germline values: CDR1 GTSNPN, CDR2 SVGIG (reference sequence). This chain's CDR3 is CACQRRMPRGENTEAFF. The CDR3 nucleotides are TGTGCCTGTCAGCGGCGGATGCCCCGGGGGGAGAACACTGAAGCTTTCTTT.

The chain combines TRBV7-8 with TRBJ2-3; the D gene is possibly TRBD2 (5 bases). Trimming cost V 1 base and J 6 bases, with 17 bases left between them. CDR3 length: 16 amino acids. Germline-derived CDR1 and CDR2 are SGHVS and FQNEAQ. The CDR3 sequence: CASSLGLADDLDTQYF. CDR3 nucleotide sequence: TGTGCCAGCAGCTTAGGGCTAGCCGACGACCTCGATACGCAGTATTTT.

The V call is TRBV27, the J call TRBJ1-5; the match to TRBD1 covers 8 bases. This CDR3 is built from 15 residues. Looked up from germline, CDR1 is MNHEY and CDR2 is SMNVEV (reference sequence). The junction had 7 bases not matched to a gene; V was cut back by 6 bases and J by 3 bases. The CDR3 region is CASRRTGMVNQPQHF. DNA of the CDR3: TGTGCCAGCAGGAGGACAGGGATGGTCAATCAGCCCCAGCATTTT.

This chain joins TRBV6-1 and TRBJ2-2; TRBD2 matches at 10 bases. The ends lost 4 bases at V and 5 bases at J; junction bases unmatched: 10. CDR1 and CDR2 (germline): MNHNS, SASEGT. This CDR3 has 17 residues. DNA for the CDR3: TGTGCCAGCAGTGCCCCGGTGGGGACTAGCGTTACCGGGGAGCTGTTTTTT. This gives the protein CASSAPVGTSVTGELFF.

The rearrangement joins TRBV25-1 to TRBJ2-3, with TRBD1 matching over 8 bases. V trimming: 4 bases; J trimming: 3 bases; junction bases outside the gene matches: 6. CDR3 length equals 15 residues. Germline V CDR1 and CDR2: MGHDK, SYGVNS. In nucleotides, the CDR3 is TGTGCCAGCAGTGGGGGATGGACAGGGACAGATACGCAGTATTTT. Translation gives CASSGGWTGTDTQYF.

Here the CDR3 DNA reads TGTGCCAGCAGCTTAGGTCTCTTCGGACAGGGGGGAGGCTACACCTTC. This translates into CASSLGLFGQGGGYTF. V and J are TRBV7-6 and TRBJ1-2; 10 bases align to TRBD1. Germline V lookup: CDR1 SGHVS, CDR2 FNYEAQ. Germline trimming cut 1 base from V and 8 bases from J; bases unmatched to any gene: 10. The CDR3 has 16 amino acids. Full variable domain (missing parts from reference TRBV7-6 and TRBJ1-2): GAGVSQSPRYKVTKRGQDVALRCDPISGHVSLYWYRQALGQGPEFLTYFNYEAQQDKSGLPNDRFSAERPEGSISTLTIQRTEQRDSAMYRCASSLGLFGQGGGYTFGSGTRLTVV.

There are a few counts of this clone. This rearrangement joins TRBV18 to TRBJ1-1, with 9 bases that match TRBD1. This CDR3 has 17 amino acids. Germline-derived CDR1 and CDR2 are KGHSH and LQKENI. Losses at the gene ends were 5 bases for V and 0 bases for J; bases not matched to a gene: 10. The DNA for the CDR3 is TGTGCCAGCTCAGGGGCGACAGGGGGTCGGATGAACACTGAAGCTTTCTTT. Protein product: CASSGATGGRMNTEAFF. The entire variable domain, with the rest obtained from reference TRBV18 and TRBJ1-1, is as follows: NAGVMQNPRHLVRRRGQEARLRCSPMKGHSHVYWYRQLPEEGLKFMVYLQKENIIDESGMPKERFSAEFPKEGPSILRIQQVVRGDSAAYFCASSGATGGRMNTEAFFGQGTRLTVV.

This clone has just a few counts. V is TRBV20-1 and J is TRBJ1-2; D is unclear. This CDR3 contains 14 residues. With 3 bases removed from V and 3 bases from J, the gap between germline ends came to 14 bases. CDR1 and CDR2 (germline): DFQATT, SNEGSKA (reference sequence). The CDR3: CSASLRWEDYGYTF. Here the CDR3 DNA reads TGCAGTGCTAGTTTGCGTTGGGAGGACTATGGCTACACCTTC.